These 14 T cell receptor beta chains originate from one sample sequenced in a study of low-dose radiotherapy and immunotherapy resistance in tumors. Priming of first-strand cDNA relied on TRAV- and TRBV-specific primers (covering alpha and beta chains). TCR amplification used 20 PCR cycles, a constant-region primer and a V-primer adapter. One entry per CDR3 protein, called by TCRdb with MiXCR from the reads. Among tens of thousands of distinct CDR3 sequences listed, roughly 19% were seen once. The time point: after trial treatment. Treatment given: LDRT plus nivolumab, ipilimumab, low-dose cyclophosphamide and aspirin (RACIN trial). Sequences were derived from PBMCs, sampled after low-dose radiotherapy plus immunotherapy. The receptor set was obtained from a female donor with ovarian cancer.

This clonotype was seen only a few times. V gene TRBV28 combines with J gene TRBJ2-7; D may match TRBD1 or TRBD2 (6 bases each). The CDR3 runs to 16 residues. Per germline, CDR1 MDHEN and CDR2 SYDVKM. V gave up 6 bases and J gave up 0 bases, with 18 bases separating them. The CDR3 DNA sequence: TGTGCCAGCAGAGAAGGGGGGCGGGGAACCTCCTACGAGCAGTACTTC. Its translation is CASREGGRGTSYEQYF. Supplemented by reference TRBV28 and TRBJ2-7, the full variable domain reads DVKVTQSSRYLVKRTGEKVFLECVQDMDHENMFWYRQDPGLGLRLIYFSYDVKMKEKGDIPEGYSVSREKKERFSLILESASTNQTSMYLCASREGGRGTSYEQYFGPGTRLTVT.

This clonotype was seen at least ten times. The chain combines TRBV7-2 with TRBJ1-1; 7 bases match TRBD1. This CDR3 contains 12 residues. Per germline, CDR1 SGHTA and CDR2 FQGNSA. Unmatched junction bases numbered 4, after V lost 1 base and J lost 11 bases. The CDR3 DNA is TGTGCCAGCAGCTTAGAATTAGGGGGCGCTTTCTTT. It is translated as CASSLELGGAFF. Full variable domain (outside the CDR3, taken from reference TRBV7-2 and TRBJ1-1): GAGVSQSPSNKVTEKGKDVELRCDPISGHTALYWYRQSLGQGLEFLIYFQGNSAPDKSGLPSDRFSAERTGGSVSTLTIQRTQQEDSAVYLCASSLELGGAFFGQGTRLTVV.

In this sample, this clonotype turned up many times. The rearrangement uses TRBV6-2 or TRBV6-3 and TRBJ2-7; D remains unclear. V was trimmed by 6 bases and J by 4 bases, leaving 7 bases between them. Germline CDR1 and CDR2: MNHEY and SVGEGT. CDR3 size: 11 residues. The DNA of the CDR3 is TGTGCCAGCAGCTATAGGTACGAGCAGTACTTC. Translating it yields CASSYRYEQYF.

This clonotype was counted many times. The chain has TRBV5-1 and TRBJ2-2; D is possibly TRBD1 or TRBD2 (5 bases each). Germline V lookup: CDR1 SGHRS, CDR2 YFSETQ. This CDR3 is 13 amino acids long. V lost 6 bases and J 5 bases, leaving 11 bases between the germline ends. The CDR3 region has the DNA TGCGCCAGCAACCGGGACGTAACCGGGGAGCTGTTTTTT. It specifies CASNRDVTGELFF.

The table lists this clonotype with many counts. The chain links TRBV6-2 or TRBV6-3 to TRBJ1-2; D is perhaps TRBD1 (6 bases). The CDR3 spans 14 residues. The V and J ends lost 6 bases and 8 bases respectively, with 19 bases between them. Germline CDR1 reads MNHEY; CDR2 reads SVGEGT. CDR3 coding DNA: TGTGCCAGCAGACCAAACCAGGGGAGGATGGGCTACACCTTC. It yields the protein CASRPNQGRMGYTF.

The chain employs TRBV5-1 and TRBJ2-7; 10 bases match TRBD2. V lost 1 base and J lost 3; bases outside the gene matches: 4. The V gene's germline CDR1 is SGHRS and CDR2 YFSETQ. This CDR3 has 15 residues. The CDR3 region has the DNA TGCGCCAGCAGCTTGCAGCGGGAGGGCCACTACGAGCAGTACTTC. Residues: CASSLQREGHYEQYF.

The table lists this clonotype with many counts. V gene TRBV7-2 combines with J gene TRBJ2-7; perhaps TRBD1 as D (10 bases). This CDR3 contains 20 residues. Germline V gene lookup returns CDR1 SGHTA and CDR2 FQGNSA. The V gene lost 2 bases and the J gene lost 4 bases, with 30 bases spanning the gap. CDR3 loop: CASSLSRGGLAGQGRYEQYF. The CDR3, as DNA: TGTGCCAGCAGCTTATCACGGGGTGGGCTAGCGGGACAGGGGAGGTACGAGCAGTACTTC.

The genes are TRBV28 and TRBJ2-1; 8 nucleotides line up with TRBD1. This CDR3 is 14 amino acids long. CDR1 MDHEN and CDR2 SYDVKM come from the germline V gene. V was clipped by 7 bases and J by 8 bases; unmatched bases: 10. The CDR3 sequence: CASTSGQAYYEQFF. The CDR3 DNA is TGTGCCAGCACCTCGGGACAGGCGTACTATGAGCAGTTCTTC.

This clonotype was found many times. V and J are TRBV29-1 and TRBJ2-4; no firm D call. V lost 7 bases and J 1 base, leaving 14 bases between the germline ends. This CDR3 has 14 residues. Germline CDR1 reads SQVTM; CDR2 reads ANQGSEA. DNA for the CDR3: TGCAGCGCCGCTGCTGCAGCCGCCAAAAACATTCAGTACTTC. This gives the protein CSAAAAAAKNIQYF. Full variable domain (remainder filled in from reference TRBV29-1 and TRBJ2-4): SAVISQKPSRDICQRGTSLTIQCQVDSQVTMMFWYRQQPGQSLTLIATANQGSEATYESGFVIDKFPISRPNLTFSTLTVSNMSPEDSSIYLCSAAAAAAKNIQYFGAGTRLSVL.

This clonotype was picked up many times. The chain combines TRBV19 with TRBJ2-2, with 9 bases that match TRBD1. This CDR3 is built from 16 residues. Germline CDR1 is LNHDA and CDR2 is SQIVND (reference sequence). J was trimmed by 4 bases and V by 7 bases; bases with no gene match: 10. CDR3 sequence (DNA): TGTGCCAGTATTCAACCGGGACAGGGTTTCACCGGGGAGCTGTTTTTT. It specifies CASIQPGQGFTGELFF. The full variable domain, its missing parts supplied by reference TRBV19 and TRBJ2-2, is DGGITQSPKYLFRKEGQNVTLSCEQNLNHDAMYWYRQDPGQGLRLIYYSQIVNDFQKGDIAEGYSVSREKKESFPLTVTSAQKNPTAFYLCASIQPGQGFTGELFFGEGSRLTVL.

This clonotype was picked up many times. The chain combines TRBV7-8 with TRBJ2-7; possibly TRBD2 for D (6 bases). V was pared by 5 bases and J by 6 bases, with 14 bases between. CDR3 length: 13 amino acids. Germline V gives CDR1 SGHVS, CDR2 FQNEAQ. The CDR3 is CASSPERTTEQYF. The CDR3 DNA sequence: TGTGCCAGCAGCCCTGAGCGGACTACCGAGCAGTACTTC.

Concerning this clonotype itself: Sequence at one end of the junction differs from germline and may be a read error. The rearrangement links TRBV7-2 to TRBJ1-5, with 7 bases identical to TRBD1. The CDR3 has 17 residues. Germline CDR1 reads SGHTA; CDR2 reads FQGNSA. CDR3 nucleotide sequence: TGTGCCAGCGCTGTAAGCGGGGGGGCAGGGGGAAATCAGCACCAGCATTTT. This translates into CASAVSGGAGGNQHQHF.

Ten or more counts support this clonotype. The CDR3 spells CSASGDYEQYF. The CDR3 nucleotides are TGCAGTGCTAGCGGGGACTACGAGCAGTACTTC. This chain connects TRBV20-1 to TRBJ2-7; maybe TRBD2 (5 bases). Between the trimmed V and J ends, which lost 3 bases and 3 bases, there was a span of 6 bases. This CDR3 has 11 amino acids. Germline V CDR1 and CDR2: DFQATT, SNEGSKA (reference sequence).

This clonotype was seen at least ten times. The rearrangement joins TRBV28 to TRBJ2-3; D not resolved. Germline V gene sequence: CDR1 MDHEN, CDR2 SYDVKM. This CDR3 region has 14 residues. Trimming shortened V by 3 bases and J by 4 bases, and 11 bases separated the two germline ends. DNA for the CDR3: TGTGCCAGCAGTTTTAAGCTTTCGGCAGATACGCAGTATTTT. It encodes CASSFKLSADTQYF.